The clone carrying this TCR beta chain was seen a handful of times. This specimen belongs to a study of T cells after yellow fever vaccination. The CDR3 is made up of 14 amino acids. CDR1 is MNHEY, CDR2 SVGAGI, per germline. Trimming took 4 bases from V and 0 from J, leaving 8 bases between them. MiXCR, run by TCRdb on the 5' RACE reads, gives a single entry per CDR3 protein. Among 350,000 or so distinct CDR3 sequences listed, 7% to 10% were seen once. The sequence was obtained from a man between 18 and 29 years old who received the YFV17D yellow fever vaccine. The source was PBMCs, collected more than 35 days after the first yellow fever vaccination. The J gene is TRBJ2-3, the V gene TRBV6-5; D possibly corresponds to TRBD1 (5 bases). This CDR3 is CASSWAGSTDTQYF. Written as DNA, the CDR3 is TGTGCCAGCAGTTGGGCAGGGAGCACAGATACGCAGTATTTT.